The T cell receptor beta chain under discussion was sequenced for a study of cytomegalovirus exposure and HLA in healthy donors. Findings and caveats of the study: Later analysis identified around 15,000 TCR beta sequences associated with HLA alleles, using a false discovery rate threshold of 0.05.

Use of 60 Vbeta and 13 Jbeta primers characterized the PCR. The method was immunoSEQ multiplex PCR; TCRdb's version includes in-frame clones alone and lacks a portion of them. The sample shows about 140,000 clones, over 70% of them seen only once. Germline values: CDR1 SGHTA, CDR2 FQGNSA. The CDR3 is 16 residues long. V gave up 7 bases and J gave up 0 bases; unmatched junction bases: 9. Notes on this clone: Its specificity is unknown.

The rearrangement links TRBV7-2 to TRBJ2-3; 8 bases agree with TRBD2. The TCR was taken from a man between 18 and 35 years old in good health and CMV-seronegative. Sequencing used PBMCs. The CDR3 reads CASTPLAGISTDTQYF. The CDR3 coding sequence is TGTGCCAGCACCCCCTTAGCGGGGATTAGCACAGATACGCAGTATTTT.